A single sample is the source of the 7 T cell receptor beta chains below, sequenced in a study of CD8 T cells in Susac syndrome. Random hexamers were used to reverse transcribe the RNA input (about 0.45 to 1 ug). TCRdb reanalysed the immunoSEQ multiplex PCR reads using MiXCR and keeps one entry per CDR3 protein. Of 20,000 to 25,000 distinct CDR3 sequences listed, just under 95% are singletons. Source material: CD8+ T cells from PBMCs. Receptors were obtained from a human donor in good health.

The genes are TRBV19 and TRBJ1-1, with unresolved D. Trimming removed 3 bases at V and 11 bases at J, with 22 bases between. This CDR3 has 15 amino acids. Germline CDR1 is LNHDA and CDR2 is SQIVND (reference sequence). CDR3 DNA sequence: TGTGCCAGTAGTATTAAAGAACGGCGGACCCAAGGGGCTTTCTTT. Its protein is CASSIKERRTQGAFF.

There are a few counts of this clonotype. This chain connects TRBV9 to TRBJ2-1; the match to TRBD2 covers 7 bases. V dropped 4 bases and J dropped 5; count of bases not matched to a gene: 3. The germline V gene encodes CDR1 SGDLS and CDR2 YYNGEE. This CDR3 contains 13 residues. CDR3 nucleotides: TGTGCCAGCAGCATGGCGGGGGACAATGAGCAGTTCTTC. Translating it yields CASSMAGDNEQFF.

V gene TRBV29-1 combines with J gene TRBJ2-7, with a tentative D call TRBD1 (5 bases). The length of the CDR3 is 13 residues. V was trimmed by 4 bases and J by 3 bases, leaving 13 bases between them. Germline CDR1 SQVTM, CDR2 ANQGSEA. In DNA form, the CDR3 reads TGCAGCGTTGTTAAGGGGCCCTTCTACGAGCAGTACTTC. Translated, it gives CSVVKGPFYEQYF.

CDR3 residues: CATKGTGAADTQYF. The CDR3 nucleotides read TGTGCCACCAAAGGGACAGGGGCGGCAGATACGCAGTATTTT. The V call is TRBV24-1, the J call TRBJ2-3; 10 bases fit TRBD1. Trimming took 8 bases from V and 4 from J; bases not matched to a gene: 5. CDR3 length equals 14 residues. Germline V lookup: CDR1 KGHDR, CDR2 SFDVKD.

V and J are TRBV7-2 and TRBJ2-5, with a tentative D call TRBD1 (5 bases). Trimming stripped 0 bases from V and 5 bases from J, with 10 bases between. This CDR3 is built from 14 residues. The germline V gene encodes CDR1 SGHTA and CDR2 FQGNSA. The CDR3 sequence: CASSLAGRWETQYF. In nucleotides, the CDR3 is TGTGCCAGCAGCTTAGCGGGGCGATGGGAGACCCAGTACTTC.

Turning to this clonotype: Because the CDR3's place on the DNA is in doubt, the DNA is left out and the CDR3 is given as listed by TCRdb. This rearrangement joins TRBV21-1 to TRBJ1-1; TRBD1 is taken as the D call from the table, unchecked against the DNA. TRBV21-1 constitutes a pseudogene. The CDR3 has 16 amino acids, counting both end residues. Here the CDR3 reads CASSKVAGGTDTEAFF.

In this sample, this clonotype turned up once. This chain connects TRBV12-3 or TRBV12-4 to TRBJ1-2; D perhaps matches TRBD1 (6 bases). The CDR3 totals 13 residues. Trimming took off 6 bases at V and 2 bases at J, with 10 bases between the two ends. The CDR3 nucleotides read TGTGCCAGCAGATACCAGGGGAACTATGGCTACACCTTC. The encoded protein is CASRYQGNYGYTF.